This TCR beta chain was sequenced during a study of tumor-infiltrating lymphocytes in primary liver carcinoma. In the case of this clonotype: Possible read error: a much larger clone is one base away.

Co-extraction yielded RNA and DNA from approximately 20-30 mg of unsorted bulk tissue. This CDR3 has 15 residues. With V trimmed by 1 base and J by 6 bases, 6 bases remained unmatched. CDR1 and CDR2 from the germline V gene are MGHRA and YSYEKL. TCR beta cDNA was made from roughly 500 ng total RNA with a constant-region primer. Each TCR beta library was derived from three nested multiplex PCR rounds that employed slightly modified ARM-PCR. TRBV1-TRBV30 forward primers paired with a C-beta reverse primer drove the first two PCR rounds, roughly 10 cycles each. From the multiplex PCR reads, TCRdb called clonotypes with MiXCR, one entry per CDR3 protein. The sample includes 80,000 to 100,000 distinct CDR3 sequences, just over 65% of them seen just once.

The chain joins TRBV4-1 to TRBJ2-5; TRBD2 aligns across 9 bases. The clonotype was recovered from a man aged 35-49 years with primary liver carcinoma and hepatitis B virus infection. Sequencing was carried out using tumor-adjacent normal liver tissue. The CDR3 sequence: CASSQGTSERQTQYF. DNA of the CDR3: TGCGCCAGCAGCCAAGGGACTAGCGAGAGACAGACCCAGTACTTC.